This paragraph covers one TCR beta chain sequence. Its antigen is currently not known. Base-call qualities are not available, and no considerably larger clone is one nucleotide away. Cut back by 0 bases and 6 bases, the V and J ends lie 9 bases apart. The CDR3 numbers 13 residues from cysteine through phenylalanine. Only CDR3 DNA remains: 39 bases, in frame from the first base. Reading the germline V gene gives CDR1 SGHTA and CDR2 FQGNSA. One collaborating source in Seattle enrolled patients during active infection and followed them longitudinally through the course of disease. Collaborating institutions collected whole blood in K2EDTA tubes following their own protocols. Collaborator samples were shipped for TCRbeta analysis as frozen whole blood, isolated PBMCs, or DNA extracted from either sample type. TCRbeta CDR3 regions were amplified from genomic DNA using the immunoSEQ Assay, a bias-controlled multiplex PCR. The study's processing was this. The number of nucleated cells in each sample was estimated by amplification of reference gene primers within the assay. Sequence reads were collapsed and filtered to measure the absolute abundance of every unique TCRbeta CDR3 rearrangement. For each sample, productive Simpson clonality was calculated as the square root of Simpson's diversity index over productive rearrangements. Entries here come from immuneACCESS through TCRdb and include only in-frame sequences with V and J called. Some clones fail to appear in such tables; in the studies checked, an unresolved V gene covers under half of the shortfall, and the cause of the remainder is unknown. V, J and clone size reflect that table, while D and trimming were determined from the DNA. Counted in this sample were roughly 120,000 clones; approximately 85% of them appeared once. The ten largest clones capture around 5.5% of the sample.

These data are taken from a study of blood T cell repertoires in COVID-19 (dated by TCRdb to 2018 to 2020). Background for the entire study: Samples covering the acute and convalescent phases of COVID-19 were provided by collaborators in the United States, Italy and Spain. The material from the prospective study consisted of cDNA or gDNA derived from T cells, B-cell-depleted T cells, or PBMCs. Deeply sampled blood TCRbeta repertoires from subjects exposed to, actively infected with, or recovered from COVID-19 were included in the dataset. A freely available public database, intended as a resource for researchers studying the immune response to SARS-CoV-2, is where the repertoires were released. Samples were obtained from the ongoing ImmuneRACE study (first 160 participants) and from some 1,300 subjects provided by 6 global collaborators. Nearly every sample came with metadata listing a de-identified subject ID, COVID-19 status, age in years and sex. HLA class I and class II types, where available, came from metadata supplied by the sample provider rather than from assay-based typing.

What the study reported, not specific to this receptor: How much clinical and demographic metadata was included differed by source and by participant, and the metadata was provided uncurated.

Source material: peripheral blood. This clonotype was sampled from a woman aged 55-75 years with COVID-19, enrolled during active disease. The chain uses TRBV7-2 and TRBJ2-7, and possibly TRBD1, on 6 matching bases. In nucleotide form, the sequence is TGTGCCAGCAGCTTAGCTGGGGGCGCCGAGCAGTACTTC. This encodes CASSLAGGAEQYF.